This TCR beta chain stems from a study of cytomegalovirus exposure and HLA in healthy donors. CDR3 length: 13 amino acids. Germline-derived CDR1 and CDR2 are ENHRY and SYGVKD. Trimming stripped 6 bases from V and 4 bases from J, with 10 bases between. The study ran its PCR with 60 Vbeta and 13 Jbeta primers. In the original workflow: In a later analysis, 80 million or so unique TCR beta chains included roughly 11 million shared by two or more donors. Some clones are missing from TCRdb's copy, which holds only in-frame ones; the method was immunoSEQ multiplex PCR. Clonal size and the V and J genes are those of that table, whereas D and trimming came from the DNA. The sample has 100,000 to 150,000 clones; about 80% are singletons.

The sequence derives from a man aged 35 to 55 in good health and CMV-seronegative. The chain uses TRBV10-3 and TRBJ1-5; no definite D call. Sequencing used PBMCs. DNA for the CDR3: TGTGCCATCAGCGGCGGGGATAATCAGCCCCAGCATTTT. As protein: CAISGGDNQPQHF.